The subject of this entry is one T cell receptor (beta chain). The record originates from a study of control samples from healthy donors and cancer patients. TCRdb keeps only in-frame clones here, not all; method: immunoSEQ multiplex PCR. The data show about 120,000 clones, 93% seen once. The germline gives CDR1 MRHNA, CDR2 SNTAGT. This CDR3 comprises 13 residues. Germline trimming cut 3 bases from V and 6 bases from J; bases unmatched to any gene: 1. The receptor was derived from a young man in good health. Sequencing input: blood. The J gene is TRBJ2-2, the V gene TRBV6-4; 7 nucleotides agree with TRBD1. CDR3 in amino acids: CASSEGGAGELFF. In DNA, the CDR3 is TGTGCCAGCAGTGAAGGGGGCGCCGGGGAGCTGTTTTTT.